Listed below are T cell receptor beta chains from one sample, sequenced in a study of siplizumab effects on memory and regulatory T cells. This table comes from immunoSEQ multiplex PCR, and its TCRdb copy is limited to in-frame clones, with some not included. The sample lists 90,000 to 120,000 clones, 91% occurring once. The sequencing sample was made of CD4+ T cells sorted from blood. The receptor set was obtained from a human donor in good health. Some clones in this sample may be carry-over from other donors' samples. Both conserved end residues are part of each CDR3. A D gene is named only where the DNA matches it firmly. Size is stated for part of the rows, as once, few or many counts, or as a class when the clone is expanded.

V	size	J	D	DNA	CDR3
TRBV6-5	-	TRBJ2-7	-	TGTGCCAGCAGCCTACGGGCCCAACCGGCCGAGCAGTACTTC	CASSLRAQPAEQYF
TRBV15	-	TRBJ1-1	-	TGTGCCACCAGCAGAGATTATGGGGGGGCAAACACTGAAGCTTTCTTT	CATSRDYGGANTEAFF
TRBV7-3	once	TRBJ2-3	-	TGTGCCAGCAGCCTGGTCCGGGGGACCGGCACAGATACGCAGTATTTT	CASSLVRGTGTDTQYF
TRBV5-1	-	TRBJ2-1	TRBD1	TGCGCCAGCAGCTTCGTTCCCTCCAGGGGGCTGTACAATGAGCAGTTCTTC	CASSFVPSRGLYNEQFF
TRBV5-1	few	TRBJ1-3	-	TGCGCCAGCAGCTTGACAGGGGGAAACACCATATATTTT	CASSLTGGNTIYF
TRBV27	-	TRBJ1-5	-	TGTGCCAGCAGCTCTCTCGGGACACCGCACCGTGGGCAGCCCCAGCATTTT	CASSSLGTPHRGQPQHF
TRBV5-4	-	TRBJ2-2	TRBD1	TGTGCCAGCAGCTTGCAGGGGGACACCGGGGAGCTGTTTTTT	CASSLQGDTGELFF
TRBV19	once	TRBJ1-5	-	TGTGCCAGTAGGAACGGGATTTTCAATCAGCCCCAGCATTTT	CASRNGIFNQPQHF
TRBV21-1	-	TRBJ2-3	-	TGTGCCAGCAGCAAAGAGTCCCTAGCGGCCACAGATACGCAGTATTTT	CASSKESLAATDTQYF
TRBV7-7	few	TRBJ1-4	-	TGTGCTAGCAGCTTAGCATTTGGGGGTACGAGCTACGGAAAACTGTTTTTT	CASSLAFGGTSYGKLFF
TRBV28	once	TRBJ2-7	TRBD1	TGTGCCAGCCAGGCCCTTACGGGACAGAGTACCTACGAGCAGTACTTC	CASQALTGQSTYEQYF
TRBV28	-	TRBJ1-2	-	TGTGCCACCAGGGATCCCTATGGCTACACCTTC	CATRDPYGYTF
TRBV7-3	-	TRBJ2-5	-	TGTGCCAGCAGTCCCGGGGCGGGCGGGGAGACCCAGTACTTC	CASSPGAGGETQYF
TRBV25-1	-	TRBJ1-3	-	TGTGCCCTGGCGTCTGGAAACACCATATATTTT	CALASGNTIYF
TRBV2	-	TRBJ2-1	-	TGTGCCAGCCAAGTAGACAGGAGCTCCTACAATGAGCAGTTCTTC	CASQVDRSSYNEQFF
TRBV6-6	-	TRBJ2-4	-	TGTGCCAGCAGAACCACCGAGGGCAAAAACATTCAGTACTTC	CASRTTEGKNIQYF
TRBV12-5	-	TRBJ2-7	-	TGTGCTAGTGGTTTGGCTGGCTCCTACGAGCAGTACTTC	CASGLAGSYEQYF
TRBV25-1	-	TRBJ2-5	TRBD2	TGTGCCAGCGTTCCGCGGGGACTAGCCCTGGGGACCCAGTACTTC	CASVPRGLALGTQYF
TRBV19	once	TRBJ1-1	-	TGTGCCAGTAGTAGCCATTCTAAAGTCGTCGCTGAAGCTTTCTTT	CASSSHSKVVAEAFF
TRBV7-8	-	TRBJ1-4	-	TGTGCCAGCAGCTTAGGGGGACGGCCGTCAACTAATGAAAAACTGTTTTTT	CASSLGGRPSTNEKLFF
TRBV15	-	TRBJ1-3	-	TGTGCCACCAGCAGATCTGGACAGAGAAACACCATATATTTT	CATSRSGQRNTIYF
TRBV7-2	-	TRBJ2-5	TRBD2	TGTGCCAGCAGCTTAGGGAAGACTAGCCAGGAGACCCAGTACTTC	CASSLGKTSQETQYF
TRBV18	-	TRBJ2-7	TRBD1	TGTGCCAGCTCACCATCCACAGGGGGCTCCTACGAGCAGTACTTC	CASSPSTGGSYEQYF